This TCR beta chain was observed in a study of shared clonotypes between healthy human individuals. Study-wide points: Rarefaction revealed incomplete sorted-subset sequencing despite large depth. Generation of non-shared clonotypes was less probable than generation of clonotypes shared by all four donors. A handful of donors shared approximately 5% of their naive CD4 clonotypes.

Some clones are missing from TCRdb's copy, which holds only in-frame ones; the method was immunoSEQ multiplex PCR. The repertoire holds about 2.1 million clones, with about 93% as singletons. CD45RO-negative, CCR7-positively selected cells formed the naive CD8 fraction, excluding terminally differentiated effector memory CD45RA+ cells. Nashville, Tennessee was home to all donors, each a Caucasian adult. V shed 1 base and J 4 bases; nucleotides not matched to a gene: 6. CDR3 length equals 15 residues. The germline CDR1 and CDR2 sequences are LGHNA and YSLEER. As for this clone: Its antigen is currently unknown.

Sequenced sample: naive CD8+ T cells from PBMCs. The chain carries TRBV4-3 and TRBJ1-2; 7 bases are a match to TRBD1. The TCR sequence derives from a man aged 18-30 years in good health. Some clones in this sample may be carry-over from other donors' samples. CDR3 nucleotide sequence: TGCGCCAGCAGCCAAGGTGACAGGGCTAGCTATGGCTACACCTTC. Translation: CASSQGDRASYGYTF.